These 5 T cell receptor beta chains were sequenced from one sample in a study of neurological immune-mediated disorders. Time point noted: longitudinal time-point 2. TCRdb redid the calling of the 5' RACE reads with MiXCR, one entry per CDR3 protein. This sample carries about 80,000 distinct CDR3 sequences, approximately 5.8% of them seen once, and the ten largest clones take roughly 7.9%. Material for sequencing was PBMCs. The receptors here all came from a woman aged 60-75 years with multiple sclerosis.

This clonotype was recorded many times. The chain links TRBV5-1 to TRBJ1-1; D is undetermined. V dropped 0 bases and J dropped 0 bases, with 9 bases sitting between them. Per the germline V gene, CDR1 is SGHRS and CDR2 is YFSETQ. The CDR3 extends over 15 amino acids. CDR3 region: CASSLEHDMNTEAFF. In DNA form, the CDR3 reads TGCGCCAGCAGCTTGGAACACGATATGAACACTGAAGCTTTCTTT.

This clonotype was seen at least ten times. V gene TRBV30 combines with J gene TRBJ2-1; D may be TRBD2 (6 bases). The CDR3 is made up of 13 amino acids. From germline, CDR1 is GTSNPN and CDR2 SVGIG (reference sequence). Trimming removed 2 bases from V and 13 bases from J, with 18 bases in between. CDR3 sequence reads: CAWSTAGYSPQFF. The CDR3 DNA follows: TGTGCCTGGAGTACAGCGGGCTACAGCCCCCAGTTCTTC.

This clonotype was recorded at least ten times. The chain has TRBV6-1 and TRBJ1-5, with a possible D match to TRBD1 (5 bases). V was clipped by 3 bases and J by 5 bases, with 14 bases between them. The CDR3 length is 15 residues. In germline, CDR1 is MNHNS, CDR2 SASEGT. CDR3 nucleotide sequence: TGTGCCAGCAGTGAGGGGGTGGGAGGGGATCAGCCCCAGCATTTT. Protein product: CASSEGVGGDQPQHF.

The chain employs TRBV12-3 or TRBV12-4 and TRBJ2-6; TRBD1 matches at 7 bases. The length of the CDR3 is 15 residues. After removal of 6 bases from V and 2 bases from J, the junction contained 4 bases not matched to a gene. CDR3 DNA sequence: TGTGCCAGCAGCCCCGACAGGGCTGGGGCCAACGTCCTGACTTTC. As protein: CASSPDRAGANVLTF.

This clonotype was picked up many times. The chain has TRBV7-8 and TRBJ2-7; 8 bases line up with TRBD1. Losses at the gene ends were 5 bases for V and 5 bases for J; bases not matched to a gene: 11. CDR1 is SGHVS, CDR2 FQNEAQ, per germline. CDR3 length: 15 residues. The CDR3 here is CASSRAGGQGNEQYF. The CDR3, as DNA: TGTGCCAGCAGCAGGGCCGGAGGACAGGGCAACGAGCAGTACTTC.